This T cell receptor (beta chain) was observed in a study of CD8 T cells in Susac syndrome. cDNA came from roughly 0.53 to 1 ug RNA primed by random hexamers. Amplification of TCR beta CDR3 spanned 54 Vbeta and 13 Jbeta via immunoSEQ multiplex PCR. TCRdb processed the immunoSEQ multiplex PCR reads anew with MiXCR; each CDR3 protein has one entry. The table includes roughly 140,000 distinct CDR3 sequences, roughly 95% detected once. Treatment-naive patients with stable or active relapsing-remitting disease served as multiple sclerosis controls. Bulk CD8+ and CD4+ cells came from magnetic negative isolation; CD8+ TEMRA by FACS. V shed 6 bases and J 2 bases; nucleotides not matched to a gene: 6. The V gene's germline CDR1 is SNHLY and CDR2 FYNNEI. CDR3 length: 15 residues.

This receptor was obtained from a human donor with multiple sclerosis. The chain combines TRBV2 with TRBJ2-1; 8 bases match TRBD1. The sample comprised CD8+ T cells from PBMCs. The CDR3: CASSRGLPPYNEQFF. In DNA form, the CDR3 reads TGTGCCAGCAGCAGGGGGCTACCGCCCTACAATGAGCAGTTCTTC. Variable domain in full (rest from reference TRBV2 and TRBJ2-1): EPEVTQTPSHQVTQMGQEVILRCVPISNHLYFYWYRQILGQKVEFLVSFYNNEISEKSEIFDDQFSVERPDGSNFTLKIRSTKLEDSAMYFCASSRGLPPYNEQFFGPGTRLTVL.